The next 32 T cell receptor beta chains were all read from a single sample in a study of tumor and adjacent non-tumor tissue in lung cancer. TCRbeta libraries were built with three rounds of nested PCR, modified from ARM-PCR. One entry per CDR3 protein, called by TCRdb with MiXCR from the multiplex PCR reads. The sample holds just over 200,000 distinct CDR3 sequences, around 70% seen once. This sample's RNA came from whole unsorted tissue. Sequences were obtained from lung tumor tissue. The receptors were sampled from a man aged 55 to 69 with non-small cell lung cancer.

The chain couples TRBV5-4 to TRBJ2-7; D is possibly TRBD2 (5 bases). Germline assignment: CDR1 SGHNT and CDR2 YYREEE (reference sequence). The CDR3 is 13 amino acids. The germline V and J ends were trimmed by 2 bases and 1 base, with 7 bases remaining between them. The CDR3 here is CASSFDYSYEQYF. The CDR3 DNA reads as TGTGCCAGCAGCTTTGACTATTCCTACGAGCAGTACTTC. The full variable domain, completed using reference TRBV5-4 and TRBJ2-7, is ETGVTQSPTHLIKTRGQQVTLRCSSQSGHNTVSWYQQALGQGPQFIFQYYREEENGRGNFPPRFSGLQFPNYSSELNVNALELDDSALYLCASSFDYSYEQYFGPGTRLTVT.

The rearrangement uses TRBV20-1 and TRBJ2-3, with D tentatively TRBD2 (5 bases). V gave up 6 bases and J gave up 5 bases, with 15 bases separating them. The CDR3 is 13 residues long. Germline assignment: CDR1 DFQATT and CDR2 SNEGSKA (reference sequence). In nucleotides, the CDR3 is TGCAGTGCCCCGACTATCGGGATAGATACGCAGTATTTT. The encoded protein is CSAPTIGIDTQYF.

The J gene is TRBJ2-7, the V gene TRBV20-1; D call uncertain. V lost 2 bases and J 4 bases, leaving 9 bases between the germline ends. CDR1 and CDR2 from the germline V gene are DFQATT and SNEGSKA (reference sequence). The CDR3 is made up of 12 amino acids. CDR3 coding DNA: TGCAGTGCTAGACGGCACGGGTACGAGCAGTACTTC. It encodes CSARRHGYEQYF.

This clonotype was counted ten times or more. V is TRBV20-1 and J is TRBJ1-1; D gene unclear. V was shortened by 0 bases and J by 1 base, with 9 bases between the two germline ends. CDR1 and CDR2 from the germline V gene are DFQATT and SNEGSKA (reference sequence). This CDR3 has 14 amino acids. The DNA for the CDR3 is TGCAGTGCTAGAGATATGAGGGCGAACACTGAAGCTTTCTTT. It codes for CSARDMRANTEAFF.

This chain joins TRBV6-1 and TRBJ2-7; D may be TRBD2 (6 bases). The CDR3 has 14 amino acids. V dropped 6 bases and J dropped 3 bases, with 15 bases sitting between them. In germline, CDR1 is MNHNS, CDR2 SASEGT. In DNA, the CDR3 is TGTGCCAGCAGCGCACCGGGACTCAACTACGAGCAGTACGTC. Protein sequence: CASSAPGLNYEQYV.

A remark on this clonotype: A much larger clonotype is one base distant, so this may be a read error. The chain carries TRBV14 and TRBJ2-3; weak D call: TRBD2 (6 bases). The CDR3 has 14 residues. From germline, CDR1 is SGHDN and CDR2 FVKESK. The V and J ends lost 4 bases and 3 bases respectively, with 11 bases between them. The CDR3 region has the DNA TGTGCCAGCAGCCCCGGACTAATAACAGATACGCAGTATTTT. Amino acids: CASSPGLITDTQYF.

A note on this clonotype: One junction end does not reproduce the germline sequence, and a read error may be involved. The rearrangement links TRBV6-5 to TRBJ2-3; the D gene is possibly TRBD2 (6 bases). The CDR3 contains 16 residues. Germline V lookup: CDR1 MNHEY, CDR2 SVGAGI. Written as DNA, the CDR3 is TGTGCCAGCAAGGCAGACGGGAGACGAGGAAAAGATATGCAGTATTTT. It is translated as CASKADGRRGKDMQYF.

Note on this clonotype: This may arise from a read error, as a much more abundant clone is one base away. The chain is built from TRBV12-3 or TRBV12-4 and TRBJ2-2; D gene uncertain. There are 15 residues in the CDR3. The CDR3 region has the DNA TGTGCCAGCAGTTTAGTGCGGCCCAACAGCGGGGAGCTGTTTTTT. Translating gives CASSLVRPNSGELFF.

The rearrangement uses TRBV4-1 and TRBJ2-4, with a weak D call TRBD1 (6 bases). V gave up 4 bases and J gave up 0 bases, with 22 bases separating them. This CDR3 has 19 amino acids. CDR1 is MGHRA, CDR2 YSYEKL, per germline. CDR3 nucleotides: TGCGCCAGCAGCCCCGATATAGACAGGCTTGGTCTAGCCAAAAACATTCAGTACTTC. Translating gives CASSPDIDRLGLAKNIQYF.

The chain uses TRBV6-2 or TRBV6-3 and TRBJ2-5; 7 nucleotides align to TRBD2. The CDR3 contains 17 residues. V gave up 4 bases and J gave up 6 bases; unmatched junction bases: 17. The germline CDR1 and CDR2 sequences are MNHEY and SVGEGT. CDR3 residues: CASSSPGRLARQQTQYF. The CDR3 DNA reads TGTGCCAGCAGTTCCCCCGGACGACTAGCAAGACAACAGACCCAGTACTTC.

About this clonotype: This likely comes from a read error, as the CDR3 has no conserved phenylalanine or tryptophan at its end. This chain joins TRBV4-2 and TRBJ2-7; no firm D call. The CDR3 totals 14 residues. Germline V gives CDR1 LGHNA, CDR2 YNFKEQ. The CDR3: CACSQDYASPEQYY. The CDR3 nucleotides are TGTGCCTGCAGCCAAGATTATGCCTCCCCCGAGCAGTACTAC.

Regarding this clonotype: Given a much more abundant clone one base away, this may be a read error. The DNA is omitted, as the CDR3 cannot be located on it reliably, and the CDR3 follows TCRdb's listing. J is TRBJ1-2 and V is TRBV6-5; no check of the table's D call, TRBD1, against the DNA was made. The germline gives CDR1 MNHEY, CDR2 SVGAGI. The CDR3 is 17 residues long, ends included. The CDR3 reads CASSTVWGRGSHYGYAF.

Concerning this clonotype: A much more abundant neighbour one base away suggests this may be a read error. The chain employs TRBV6-1 and TRBJ2-7; the match to TRBD2 covers 7 bases. Trimming took 2 bases from V and 6 from J; bases not matched to a gene: 10. The CDR3 runs to 15 residues. The germline gives CDR1 MNHNS, CDR2 SASEGT. CDR3 loop: CASSEFGGSVSEQYF. The CDR3 nucleotides are TGTGCCAGCAGTGAATTCGGGGGGTCCGTATCCGAGCAGTACTTC.

Notes on this clonotype: A much larger clone differs by one base, so this may be a read error. The chain has TRBV10-1 and TRBJ2-1, with 9 nucleotides matching TRBD2. Germline values: CDR1 WNHNN, CDR2 SYGVQD (reference sequence). The CDR3 extends over 16 amino acids. The CDR3 DNA reads as TGCGCCTGCAGTGGAAATCCAGCGGGAGGTTACAATGAGCAGTTCTTC. The encoded protein is CACSGNPAGGYNEQFF.

This clonotype was found a few times. V is TRBV6-5 and J is TRBJ2-3; possibly TRBD2 for D (5 bases). V was cut by 7 bases and J by 0 bases, with 11 bases left in between. CDR1 is MNHEY and CDR2 is SVGAGI in the germline V gene. The CDR3 length is 14 residues. CDR3 coding DNA: TGTGCCAGCAAAAGCGGACTTAGCACAGATACGCAGTATTTT. Its translation is CASKSGLSTDTQYF.

Notes on this clonotype: A much larger clone differs by one base, so this may be a read error. This chain uses TRBV12-3 or TRBV12-4 with TRBJ2-5, with D possibly matching TRBD2 (5 bases). The CDR3 runs 14 residues. The CDR3 spells CASSWGSSVETHYF. The CDR3 DNA reads TGTGCCAGCAGTTGGGGTAGTAGCGTAGAGACCCATTACTTC.

This clonotype was seen more than once but under ten times. The chain's CDR3 is CSVESYERYEQYF. The CDR3 coding sequence is TGCAGCGTTGAATCATACGAGAGGTACGAGCAGTACTTC. The V gene is TRBV29-1, the J gene TRBJ2-7, with D unresolved. Deletions cut 2 bases from V and 4 bases from J, with 12 bases between. There are 13 residues in the CDR3. CDR1 and CDR2 (germline): SQVTM, ANQGSEA.

Of note for this clonotype: The final CDR3 position lacks the conserved phenylalanine or tryptophan, pointing to a likely read error. The chain is built from TRBV11-2 and TRBJ1-1, with D tentatively TRBD1 (5 bases). The CDR3 loop spans 14 amino acids. Per germline, CDR1 SGHAT and CDR2 FQNNGV. For the CDR3, the DNA is TGTGCCAGCAGATTAGTAAGGAGGGGCACTGAAGCTTTCATT. It specifies CASRLVRRGTEAFI.

Concerning this clonotype: Sequence at one end of the junction differs from germline and may be a read error. CDR3 DNA: TGTGTCAGCAGCCGGACTAGCGGGGGACCCCGAGAGACCCAGTACTTC. It codes for CVSSRTSGGPRETQYF. This sequence joins TRBV12-3 or TRBV12-4 and TRBJ2-5; TRBD2 aligns across 13 bases. The CDR3 is made up of 16 amino acids.

Worth noting for this clonotype: A junction end diverges from the germline sequence, so it may reflect a read error. The V gene is TRBV5-1, the J gene TRBJ2-3, with D tentatively TRBD1 (5 bases). This CDR3 has 13 residues. Germline CDR1 reads SGHRS; CDR2 reads YFSETQ. CDR3 nucleotide sequence: TGCACCAGCAGCTTAGGGGGCACAGATACGCAGTATTTT. This codes for CTSSLGGTDTQYF.

To note about this clonotype: Mismatch with germline at one junction end may stem from a read error. The chain couples TRBV11-3 to TRBJ2-2; 9 nucleotides line up with TRBD2. Germline CDR1 and CDR2: SGHNT and YENEEA. The CDR3 totals 18 residues. The CDR3, as DNA: TGTGTCAGCAGCTTCCGGGGAGCGGGAGGATACCGAGCCGGGGAGCTGTTTTTT. Translating it yields CVSSFRGAGGYRAGELFF.

For this clonotype: An end of the junction does not agree with germline; a read error may underlie this. The chain joins TRBV4-2 to TRBJ2-7; a possible D gene is TRBD2 (5 bases). The CDR3 totals 15 residues. Germline assignment: CDR1 LGHNA and CDR2 YNFKEQ. CDR3 region: CTSTQEVDPSRRQYF. The CDR3, as DNA: TGTACCAGCACCCAAGAGGTCGATCCTAGCCGACGGCAGTACTTC.

Details on this clonotype: Germline and junction disagree at one end, which may indicate a read error. Here the CDR3 reads CACSYYSGYNVEQFF. CDR3 DNA: TGTGCCTGCAGTTACTACAGCGGATACAATGTGGAGCAGTTCTTC. The chain links TRBV6-2 or TRBV6-3 to TRBJ2-1, with D perhaps TRBD2 (5 bases). CDR3 length: 15 amino acids. Germline CDR1 MNHEY, CDR2 SVGEGT.

In its sample, this clonotype was seen once. Because the CDR3 is missing its conserved closing phenylalanine or tryptophan, this is likely a read error. The chain is built from TRBV11-2 and TRBJ1-4; D is ambiguous. CDR3 length: 13 amino acids. V was pared by 9 bases and J by 5 bases, with 13 bases between. Germline-derived CDR1 and CDR2 are SGHAT and FQNNGV. The CDR3 bases are TGTGCCAGGAGCACCGGACTGAATGAAAAACTGTTTCAT. It specifies CARSTGLNEKLFH.

With respect to this clonotype: This sequence may be a read error, since a much larger clone differs from it by one base. V is TRBV20-1 and J is TRBJ2-7; TRBD1 might be the D (6 bases). Trimming cost V 7 bases and J 6 bases, with 13 bases left between them. Per the germline V gene, CDR1 is DFQATT and CDR2 is SNEGSKA (reference sequence). The CDR3 runs to 11 residues. CDR3 DNA: TGCAGTGTTAGCAGGGGAAGCGAGCAGTACTTC. Encoded protein: CSVSRGSEQYF.

The chain couples TRBV6-2 or TRBV6-3 to TRBJ2-7, with D tentatively TRBD1 (6 bases). The V end lost 11 bases, the J end lost 4 bases, and 12 bases lay between the germline ends. The CDR3 runs to 11 residues. Germline assignment: CDR1 MNHEY and CDR2 SVGEGT. This CDR3 is CARTRGYEQYF. In DNA, the CDR3 is TGTGCCCGCACAAGGGGGTACGAGCAGTACTTC.

About this clonotype itself: A much bigger clone sits one base away, suggesting this may be a read error. The chain uses TRBV6-5 and TRBJ2-5; D gene unclear. Germline CDR1 MNHEY, CDR2 SVGAGI. The CDR3 runs to 15 residues. CDR3 protein: CASSQPHTTQEAQYF. The CDR3 nucleotides are TGTGCCAGCAGTCAACCTCATACAACGCAAGAGGCCCAGTACTTC.

V usage is TRBV11-2 and J usage is TRBJ2-1; no definite D call. Looked up from germline, CDR1 is SGHAT and CDR2 is FQNNGV. This CDR3 comprises 16 residues. V was trimmed by 5 bases and J by 1 base, leaving 15 bases between them. The CDR3 DNA is TGTGCCAGCAGCCCAGAGTCTAGGAGTTCCTACAATGAGCAGTTCTTC. Amino acid sequence: CASSPESRSSYNEQFF.

This clonotype was counted ten times or more. The chain joins TRBV6-1 to TRBJ1-6, with unresolved D. CDR1 is MNHNS and CDR2 is SASEGT in the germline V gene. The CDR3 sequence is 16 residues long. V was trimmed by 1 base and J by 1 base, leaving 8 bases between them. The CDR3, as DNA: TGTGCCAGCAGTGAAGATGTGGGTTCCTATAATTCACCCCTCCACTTT. This encodes CASSEDVGSYNSPLHF.

As regards this clonotype: The germline gene is not matched at one end of the junction; a read error may be the cause. V usage is TRBV6-6 and J usage is TRBJ1-4; 9 bases map to TRBD1. CDR1 is MNHNY, CDR2 SVGAGI, per germline (reference sequence). The CDR3 spans 14 residues. CDR3 amino acids: CASRRTGANEKPFF. DNA for the CDR3: TGTGCCAGCAGGAGGACAGGGGCTAATGAAAAACCGTTTTTT.

Remarks on this clonotype: Mismatch with germline at one junction end may stem from a read error. The chain recombines TRBV11-2 with TRBJ1-6; no clear D gene. CDR3 length: 13 residues. Germline loops: CDR1 SGHAT, CDR2 FQNNGV. CDR3 in amino acids: CASCLESRGPLHF. CDR3 bases: TGTGCCAGCTGCTTAGAGTCGAGAGGACCACTCCACTTT.

The DNA of the CDR3 is TGTGCCTCCGAAACACCTGGGCAAGAGACCCAGTACTTC. Protein product: CASETPGQETQYF. The chain is built from TRBV30 and TRBJ2-5; no definite D call. In germline, CDR1 is GTSNPN, CDR2 SVGIG (reference sequence). The V end lost 7 bases, the J end lost 2 bases, and 14 bases lay between the germline ends. The CDR3 consists of 13 residues.